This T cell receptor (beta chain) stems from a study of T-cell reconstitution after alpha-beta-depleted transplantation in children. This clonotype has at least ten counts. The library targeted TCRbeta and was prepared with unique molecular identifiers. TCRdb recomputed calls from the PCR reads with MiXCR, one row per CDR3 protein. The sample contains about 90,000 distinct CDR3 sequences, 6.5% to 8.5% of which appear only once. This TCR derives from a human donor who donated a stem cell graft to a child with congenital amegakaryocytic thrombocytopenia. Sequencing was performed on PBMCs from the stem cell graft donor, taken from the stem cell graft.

The CDR3 DNA is TGCAGTGCTAGTTCGGACTTTCAGGAGCAGTACTTC. Residues: CSASSDFQEQYF. The J gene is TRBJ2-7, the V gene TRBV20-1; possible D gene TRBD2, 5 bases. The CDR3 is made up of 12 amino acids. V dropped 3 bases and J dropped 7 bases, with 13 bases sitting between them. The germline CDR1 and CDR2 sequences are DFQATT and SNEGSKA (reference sequence).